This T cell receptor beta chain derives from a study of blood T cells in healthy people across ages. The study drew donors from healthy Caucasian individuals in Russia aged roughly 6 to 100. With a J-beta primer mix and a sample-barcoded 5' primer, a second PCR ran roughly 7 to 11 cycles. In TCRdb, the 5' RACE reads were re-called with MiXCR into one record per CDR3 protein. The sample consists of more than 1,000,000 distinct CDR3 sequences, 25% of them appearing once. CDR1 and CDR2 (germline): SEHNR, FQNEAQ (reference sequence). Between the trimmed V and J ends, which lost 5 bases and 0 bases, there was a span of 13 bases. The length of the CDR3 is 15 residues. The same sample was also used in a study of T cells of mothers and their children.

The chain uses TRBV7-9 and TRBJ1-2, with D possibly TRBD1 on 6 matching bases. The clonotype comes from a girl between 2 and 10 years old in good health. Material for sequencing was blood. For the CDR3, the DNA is TGTGCCAGCAGCGGGGGCTACGAAGCTAACTATGGCTACACCTTC. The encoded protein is CASSGGYEANYGYTF. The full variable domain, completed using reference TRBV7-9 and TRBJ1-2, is DTGVSQNPRHKITKRGQNVTFRCDPISEHNRLYWYRQTLGQGPEFLTYFQNEAQLEKSRLLSDRFSAERPKGSFSTLEIQRTEQGDSAMYLCASSGGYEANYGYTFGSGTRLTVV.